Described below is a single T cell receptor gamma chain sequence and its context. Its antigen is currently not known. A far larger clone lies a single base away; this is likely a read error. At the DNA level, this CDR3 is encoded by other sequences in the same sample as well. cDNA was generated in one tube by template-switch reverse transcription with TRGC- and TRDC-specific primers, using SuperScript II. The TRGC primer was designed so that it binds both the TRGC1 and the TRGC2 constant genes. TRG and TRD amplification used the KAPA Real-Time Library Amplification Kit, with AMPure XP bead purification between steps. Index PCR with the Nextera XT Index Kit was used to attach the Illumina sequencing adapters. Sequencing of TRG and TRD amplicons was performed on an Illumina MiSeq with the V2 300 kit, and 150 bp paired-end reads were generated. Concerning the study's data processing: Before further analysis, read quality was checked using FastQC version 0.11.8. Reads were aligned to GenBank TRG or TRD reference genes, and CDR3 sequences were built with MiXCR version 3.0.3. Default MiXCR settings were used with one exception: TRDD gene segments were assembled from 3 consecutive nucleotides instead of 5. N additions, CDR3 length, J segment length and clonotype sharing between samples were calculated with VDJtools version 1.2.1. CDR3 sequences that were out of frame or contained stop codons were left out of the analysis. Infant repertoires were assessed for overlap with previously published fetal, cord blood and adult blood Vgamma9Vdelta2 repertoires. TCRdb reprocessed the public data with the CATT caller; entries with the same nucleotide sequence were combined afterwards. The V and J calls were not made by the authors but by TCRdb's processing. The sample table contains 350 to 450 gamma-chain clones; only one count was recorded for around 20% of them. About 52% of the sample rests with the top ten.

This specimen belongs to a study of Vγ9Vδ2 T cells in congenital toxoplasmosis (dated by TCRdb to about 2021). Describing the broader study: IgG, IgM and IgA serology, Western blot and an in-house interferon-gamma release assay were used to diagnose congenital toxoplasmosis. Repertoire sequencing was done on samples from infants at 2 months after birth and at 1 year of age. The study compared gamma and delta chain CDR3 repertoires of sorted blood gammadelta T cells between congenitally T. gondii-infected and uninfected infants. At 2 months, TCR sequencing included about 5 infected and around ten uninfected infants, while at 1 year the sequenced group was 3 infected and 4 uninfected infants. What the authors observed across the whole study: Both infected and uninfected infants showed a high prevalence of a public TRGV9 clonotype. Germline-encoded fetal-type TRDV2 CDR3 sequences seemed to be more prevalent in infected than in uninfected approximately 2-month-old infants, with an in utero expansion footprint being suggested. Two months was the earliest age with enough suitable sample material for TCR repertoire analysis, so newborn repertoires were not sequenced. Compared with uninfected infants, infected infants at 2 months appeared to have fewer N additions in their TRGV9 and TRDV2 CDR3s, and this was especially true for TRDV2-TRDJ1 sequences. The repertoire differences between infected and uninfected infants were less clear at 1 year of age than at 2 months.

The CDR3 has 12 amino acids, counting the end cysteine and phenylalanine. Only the CDR3 portion is preserved as DNA: 36 bases, with reading frame beginning at the first base. The same treatment, using spiramycin and/or pyrimethamine plus sulfadiazine plus folinic acid, was given to mothers of both infected and uninfected infants. All infants, both infected and uninfected, were delivered at term after more than 37 weeks of gestation. Roughly 0.96 mL of blood was used to isolate PBMCs by Lymphoprep gradient centrifugation, after which the PBMCs were cryopreserved in liquid nitrogen and shipped to Belgium. After thawing, the PBMCs were labeled with Zombie NIR viability dye and stained with antibodies against CD3, TCR gammadelta, Vgamma9 and Vdelta2. Sorting of CD3+ TCRgammadelta+ T cells was performed on a FACSAria III, reaching a mean purity of almost 99%. For each sample, the RNeasy Micro Kit was used to isolate RNA from some 10,000 sorted gammadelta T cells. The infants were born to mothers who were enrolled with primary T. gondii infection during pregnancy. Infant peripheral blood was collected at an outpatient microbiology and virology center in Pavia, Italy.

The TCR comes from a child under 10 years old born to a mother with Toxoplasma gondii infection during pregnancy, either congenitally infected or uninfected (not recorded which). The V and J genes are TRGV10 and TRGJP1. TRGV10 is assigned to the ORF class and has an uncertain function. The sample was gamma-delta T cells from blood. CDR3 sequence: CAAWSTGWFKIF. The DNA is as follows: TGTGCGGCGTGGTCCACTGGTTGGTTCAAGATATTT.